This paragraph covers one T cell receptor (beta chain) sequence. CDR3 length: 15 amino acids. The germline V and J ends were trimmed by 3 bases and 4 bases, with 16 bases remaining between them. Germline values: CDR1 KGHSH, CDR2 LQKENI. The method was immunoSEQ multiplex PCR; TCRdb's version includes in-frame clones alone and lacks a portion of them. The sample has approximately 90,000 clones; around 92% are singletons. These data come from a study of T cell changes during pregnancy in multiple sclerosis. The material sequenced was peripheral blood, taken after pregnancy. The sequence was collected from a female donor with multiple sclerosis, enrolled in a pregnancy study. The J gene is TRBJ2-7, the V gene TRBV18, with a tentative D call TRBD2 (6 bases). This CDR3 reads CASSPRVGGTYEQYF. CDR3 bases: TGTGCCAGCTCACCGCGGGTCGGTGGGACTTACGAGCAGTACTTC.